This T cell receptor (beta chain) was obtained from a study of CD8 T cells in Susac syndrome. Broader study findings: The relatively small number of individuals in the TCR sequencing and HLA analysis was acknowledged by the study.

Random hexamers were used to reverse transcribe an amount of roughly 0.5 to 1 ug RNA. The immunoSEQ assay covered 54 Vbeta and 13 Jbeta segments for CDR3. Each CDR3 protein gets one entry after TCRdb re-called the immunoSEQ multiplex PCR reads with MiXCR. The table shows 130,000 or so distinct CDR3 sequences, with around 94% occurring only once. CDR1 SNHLY and CDR2 FYNNEI come from the germline V gene. V shed 11 bases and J 3 bases; nucleotides not matched to a gene: 6. This CDR3 is built from 13 residues. As for this clonotype: Its antigen is currently unknown.

The controls, all healthy donors, were matched for age and sex. CD8+ and CD4+ T cells were negatively isolated; TEMRA cells were FACS-enriched. This chain connects TRBV2 to TRBJ1-5; 8 nucleotides align to TRBD1. Sequenced: CD4+ T cells from PBMCs. This receptor was obtained from a human donor in good health. CDR3 in amino acids: CAGRTGPNQPQHF. The DNA of the CDR3 is TGTGCCGGTAGGACAGGGCCCAATCAGCCCCAGCATTTT.